This TCR beta chain emerged from a study of early T cells in non-severe SARS-CoV-2 infection. There are many counts of this clonotype. TCRdb re-derived calls from the 5' RACE reads in MiXCR, one entry per CDR3 protein. The sample has 99,000 or so distinct CDR3 sequences, about 15% seen once. From germline, CDR1 is MNHEY and CDR2 SVGEGT. The V gene end was trimmed by 7 bases and the J gene end by 3 bases; junction bases not matched to a gene: 6. This CDR3 is 14 amino acids long. The gene calls are TRBV6-2 or TRBV6-3 and TRBJ2-3, with 8 bases matching TRBD2. The sequence was collected from an adult who was a healthcare worker with PCR-confirmed SARS-CoV-2 infection or an uninfected control (not recorded which). The specimen was whole blood. The CDR3 sequence: CASTGSGATDTQYF. DNA of the CDR3: TGTGCCAGCACGGGTAGCGGGGCTACAGATACGCAGTATTTT.